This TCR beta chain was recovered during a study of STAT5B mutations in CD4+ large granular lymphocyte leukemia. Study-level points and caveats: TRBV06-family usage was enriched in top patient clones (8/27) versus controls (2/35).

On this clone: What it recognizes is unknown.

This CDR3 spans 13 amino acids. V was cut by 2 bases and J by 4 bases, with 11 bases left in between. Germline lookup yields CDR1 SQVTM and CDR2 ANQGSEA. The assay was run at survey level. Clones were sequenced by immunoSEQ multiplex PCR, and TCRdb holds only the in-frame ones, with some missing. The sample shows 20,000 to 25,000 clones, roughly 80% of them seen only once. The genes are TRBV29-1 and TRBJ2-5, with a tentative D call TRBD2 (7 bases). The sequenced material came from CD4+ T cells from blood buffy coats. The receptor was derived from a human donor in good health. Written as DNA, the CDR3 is TGCAGCGTTGAACGGAGGGGGGGAGAGACCCAGTACTTC. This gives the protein CSVERRGGETQYF.